This T cell receptor beta chain is drawn from a study of cytomegalovirus exposure and HLA in healthy donors. The CDR3 spans 14 residues. The V gene's germline CDR1 is KGHSH and CDR2 LQKENI. Trimming at V came to 3 bases and at J to 5 bases, leaving 3 bases not matched to a gene. The PCR was carried out with 60 Vbeta primers and 13 Jbeta primers. Some clones are missing from TCRdb's copy, which holds only in-frame ones; the method was immunoSEQ multiplex PCR. The specimen's table records about 170,000 clones. Study-wide points: HLA restriction was apparent for most CMV-associated TCR beta chains in a later analysis. Many donors shared some public TCRs, even though most TCR sequences were rare.

Worth noting for this clone: Its cognate antigen is unknown.

Sequencing was carried out using PBMCs. V usage is TRBV18 and J usage is TRBJ2-7; 11 bases fit TRBD1. The receptor was isolated from a woman aged 18-29 years in good health and CMV-seropositive. The CDR3 is CASSPGTGGDEQYF. CDR3 nucleotide sequence: TGTGCCAGCTCACCTGGGACAGGGGGGGACGAGCAGTACTTC. The full variable domain, rest sourced from reference TRBV18 and TRBJ2-7, is NAGVMQNPRHLVRRRGQEARLRCSPMKGHSHVYWYRQLPEEGLKFMVYLQKENIIDESGMPKERFSAEFPKEGPSILRIQQVVRGDSAAYFCASSPGTGGDEQYFGPGTRLTVT.